The 30 T cell receptor beta chains given below trace back to one sample, sequenced in a study of STAT3 mutations in large granular lymphocyte leukemia. Study findings and constraints: Every T-cell large granular lymphocyte leukemia patient had at least one immunodominant TCR beta clonotype.

The method was immunoSEQ multiplex PCR; TCRdb's version includes in-frame clones alone and lacks a portion of them. The data contain over 9,000 clones, more than 90% of them seen just once; the ten biggest clones take up about 66%. No antigen has been assigned to these receptors. Sequencing was done on a sample of peripheral blood mononuclear cells. The receptor source for this set is a man aged 55 to 70 with T-cell large granular lymphocyte leukemia. Some clones in this sample may be carry-over from other donors' samples.

The V gene is TRBV9, the J gene TRBJ2-2, with D uncertain. Germline CDR1 and CDR2: SGDLS and YYNGEE. Between the trimmed V and J ends, which lost 4 bases and 0 bases, there was a span of 7 bases. The CDR3 extends over 14 amino acids. The DNA for the CDR3 is TGTGCCAGCAGCCTGGTCACGAACACCGGGGAGCTGTTTTTT. Translating it yields CASSLVTNTGELFF.

The V call is TRBV28, the J call TRBJ1-2; D gene uncertain. The CDR3 is made up of 13 amino acids. V was pared by 6 bases and J by 4 bases, with 12 bases between. Germline lookup yields CDR1 MDHEN and CDR2 SYDVKM. Written as DNA, the CDR3 is TGTGCCAGCAGCCGTGAGGGAGGCTATGGCTACACCTTC. It codes for CASSREGGYGYTF.

This chain connects TRBV6-4 to TRBJ1-2; D might be TRBD1 (5 bases). This CDR3 is 13 amino acids long. CDR1 and CDR2 (germline): MRHNA, SNTAGT. V was pared by 6 bases and J by 4 bases, with 12 bases between. The CDR3 reads CASSVDSGYGYTF. The CDR3 coding sequence is TGTGCCAGCAGCGTCGACAGTGGCTATGGCTACACCTTC.

This chain connects TRBV29-1 to TRBJ2-3; 7 nucleotides line up with TRBD2. CDR3 length: 12 residues. Trimming took 7 bases from V and 4 from J; bases not matched to a gene: 5. Germline CDR1 is SQVTM and CDR2 is ANQGSEA. CDR3 DNA: TGCAGCGAACGACTAGCCGCAGATACGCAGTATTTT. The encoded protein is CSERLAADTQYF.

The gene calls are TRBV7-8 and TRBJ2-7; D may be TRBD1 (6 bases). This CDR3 contains 13 residues. Germline CDR1 is SGHVS and CDR2 is FQNEAQ. Trimming left V 5 bases short and J 2 bases short, with 10 bases between. The CDR3 DNA is TGTGCCAGCAGCCCGGGACACGCCTACGAGCAGTACTTC. Protein sequence: CASSPGHAYEQYF.

The rearrangement uses TRBV18 and TRBJ2-7; TRBD1 matches at 7 bases. This CDR3 has 15 residues. Per the germline V gene, CDR1 is KGHSH and CDR2 is LQKENI. The V gene end was trimmed by 6 bases and the J gene end by 2 bases; junction bases not matched to a gene: 10. The CDR3 spells CASSPVAGGAYEQYF. CDR3 DNA sequence: TGTGCCAGCTCCCCGGTGGCAGGGGGAGCCTACGAGCAGTACTTC.

The sample holds one count of this clone. This chain connects TRBV5-1 to TRBJ1-5; unclear D gene. Trimming removed 5 bases from V and 5 bases from J, with 11 bases in between. From germline, CDR1 is SGHRS and CDR2 YFSETQ. This CDR3 comprises 13 residues. Here the CDR3 DNA reads TGCGCCAGCAGAGAGTACGTCGATCAGCCCCAGCATTTT. Protein sequence: CASREYVDQPQHF. The full variable domain, in which reference TRBV5-1 and TRBJ1-5 provide the parts outside the CDR3, is KAGVTQTPRYLIKTRGQQVTLSCSPISGHRSVSWYQQTPGQGLQFLFEYFSETQRNKGNFPGRFSGRQFSNSRSEMNVSTLELGDSALYLCASREYVDQPQHFGDGTRLSIL.

The rearrangement links TRBV30 to TRBJ1-4; possible D gene TRBD1, 6 bases. This CDR3 has 13 residues. V lost 8 bases and J 6 bases, leaving 16 bases between the germline ends. Germline assignment: CDR1 GTSNPN and CDR2 SVGIG (reference sequence). The CDR3 is CALRGGADEKLFF. The CDR3 DNA is TGTGCCCTCAGAGGGGGGGCAGATGAAAAACTGTTTTTT.

V is TRBV9 and J is TRBJ2-5, with D unclear. V lost 3 bases to trimming and J lost 2 bases, with 8 bases between them. The CDR3 covers 13 residues. Germline V lookup: CDR1 SGDLS, CDR2 YYNGEE. The CDR3 coding sequence is TGTGCCAGCAGCGCAAGCAGTCAAGAGACCCAGTACTTC. As protein: CASSASSQETQYF.

This chain's CDR3 is CASRTGAPYEQYF. CDR3 coding DNA: TGTGCCAGCAGGACAGGGGCCCCCTACGAGCAGTACTTC. The rearrangement uses TRBV28 and TRBJ2-7; 8 nucleotides match TRBD1. Trimming took 6 bases from V and 2 from J; bases not matched to a gene: 3. The germline gives CDR1 MDHEN, CDR2 SYDVKM. CDR3 size: 13 residues. Full variable domain (outside the CDR3, taken from reference TRBV28 and TRBJ2-7): DVKVTQSSRYLVKRTGEKVFLECVQDMDHENMFWYRQDPGLGLRLIYFSYDVKMKEKGDIPEGYSVSREKKERFSLILESASTNQTSMYLCASRTGAPYEQYFGPGTRLTVT.

This rearrangement joins TRBV11-2 to TRBJ1-4; D gene uncertain. This CDR3 spans 15 amino acids. In germline, CDR1 is SGHAT, CDR2 FQNNGV. V shed 6 bases and J shed 4 bases, with 15 bases lying between them. CDR3 protein: CASRPARPGNEKLFF. The DNA of the CDR3 is TGTGCCAGCAGGCCTGCCAGGCCGGGTAATGAAAAACTGTTTTTT.

Only one count was recorded for this clone. V is TRBV5-6 and J is TRBJ2-5; TRBD1 matches 8 bases. The CDR3 contains 14 residues. Germline CDR1 SGHDT, CDR2 YYEEEE. V was clipped by 4 bases and J by 4 bases; unmatched bases: 6. The CDR3 region is CASSATQGVETQYF. The CDR3 DNA is TGTGCCAGCAGCGCGACACAGGGGGTAGAGACCCAGTACTTC. The whole variable domain, remainder taken from reference TRBV5-6 and TRBJ2-5, is DAGVTQSPTHLIKTRGQQVTLRCSPKSGHDTVSWYQQALGQGPQFIFQYYEEEERQRGNFPDRFSGHQFPNYSSELNVNALLLGDSALYLCASSATQGVETQYFGPGTRLLVL.

The J gene is TRBJ2-7, the V gene TRBV11-3; TRBD2 matches at 9 bases. Germline CDR1 reads SGHNT; CDR2 reads YENEEA. The V gene end was trimmed by 5 bases and the J gene end by 7 bases; junction bases not matched to a gene: 12. The CDR3 is 15 amino acids. The CDR3 nucleotides are TGTGCCAGCAGCCGGACTAGCGCGTCCTCGGGAGAGCAGTACTTC. This translates into CASSRTSASSGEQYF.

The chain recombines TRBV28 with TRBJ1-4; TRBD1 is a possible D gene (6 bases). Germline CDR1 is MDHEN and CDR2 is SYDVKM. Trimming took 4 bases from V and 8 from J, leaving 17 bases between them. The CDR3 sequence is 15 residues long. CDR3 loop: CASSYLTGRGEKLFF. The DNA of the CDR3 is TGTGCCAGCAGTTATCTGACAGGAAGAGGAGAAAAACTGTTTTTT.

The chain carries TRBV19 and TRBJ1-5; weak D call: TRBD1 (5 bases). In germline, CDR1 is LNHDA, CDR2 SQIVND (reference sequence). V lost 9 bases and J 1 base, leaving 7 bases between the germline ends. CDR3 length equals 12 residues. The CDR3 nucleotides read TGTGCCAGCCGGGACAGCAATCAGCCCCAGCATTTT. Its translation: CASRDSNQPQHF.

This rearrangement joins TRBV28 to TRBJ1-1, with TRBD1 as a possible D gene (6 bases). CDR3 size: 12 residues. Germline CDR1 MDHEN, CDR2 SYDVKM. V was trimmed by 6 bases and J by 7 bases, leaving 12 bases between them. The CDR3 sequence: CASSRMDSEAFF. The CDR3 DNA sequence: TGTGCCAGCAGCCGAATGGACAGTGAAGCTTTCTTT. The full variable domain, its missing parts supplied by reference TRBV28 and TRBJ1-1, is DVKVTQSSRYLVKRTGEKVFLECVQDMDHENMFWYRQDPGLGLRLIYFSYDVKMKEKGDIPEGYSVSREKKERFSLILESASTNQTSMYLCASSRMDSEAFFGQGTRLTVV.

The CDR3 region has the DNA TGTGCCAGTAGCAGGAGGGAGGGGATGGATGGCTACACCTTC. It codes for CASSRREGMDGYTF. This chain links TRBV19 with TRBJ1-2; D may be TRBD1 (5 bases). In germline, CDR1 is LNHDA, CDR2 SQIVND (reference sequence). V was trimmed by 6 bases and J by 6 bases, leaving 17 bases between them. The CDR3 spans 14 residues.

V and J are TRBV18 and TRBJ2-5; D call uncertain. Deletions cut 4 bases from V and 0 bases from J, with 6 bases between. This CDR3 spans 13 amino acids. The germline CDR1 and CDR2 sequences are KGHSH and LQKENI. This CDR3 reads CASSLDNQETQYF. DNA for the CDR3: TGTGCCAGCTCACTTGACAACCAAGAGACCCAGTACTTC.

This clone was found once. The chain combines TRBV27 with TRBJ2-3; D gene uncertain. The CDR3 length is 13 residues. The V end was cut by 0 bases, the J end by 6 bases, with 7 bases between. The germline V gene encodes CDR1 MNHEY and CDR2 SMNVEV (reference sequence). CDR3 nucleotides: TGTGCCAGCAGTTTATCGAGTCGGGATACGCAGTATTTT. Its translation: CASSLSSRDTQYF.

The chain joins TRBV7-8 to TRBJ2-5; perhaps D is TRBD1 or TRBD2 (6 bases each). Trimming shortened V by 5 bases and J by 5 bases, and 12 bases separated the two germline ends. The CDR3 extends over 13 amino acids. Germline CDR1 is SGHVS and CDR2 is FQNEAQ. CDR3 nucleotide sequence: TGTGCCAGCAGCGGGGGGCTCAGGGAGACCCAGTACTTC. Its translation: CASSGGLRETQYF.

The V gene is TRBV5-4, the J gene TRBJ2-6, with D possibly TRBD1 on 6 matching bases. V lost 4 bases, J lost 0 bases, and 14 bases lay in between. The CDR3 runs to 17 residues. Germline V CDR1 and CDR2: SGHNT, YYREEE (reference sequence). The CDR3 DNA reads TGTGCCAGCAGCCTGGGGGCAGGAGCCTCTGGGGCCAACGTCCTGACTTTC. Translation gives CASSLGAGASGANVLTF. The full variable domain, completed using reference TRBV5-4 and TRBJ2-6, is ETGVTQSPTHLIKTRGQQVTLRCSSQSGHNTVSWYQQALGQGPQFIFQYYREEENGRGNFPPRFSGLQFPNYSSELNVNALELDDSALYLCASSLGAGASGANVLTFGAGSRLTVL.

The chain uses TRBV4-2 and TRBJ2-1, with 8 bases aligning to TRBD2. Unmatched junction bases numbered 12, after V lost 4 bases and J lost 7 bases. Germline CDR1 reads LGHNA; CDR2 reads YNFKEQ. The CDR3 is 16 residues long. The DNA of the CDR3 is TGTGCCAGCAGCCTCCAGTTTGGCGGGAGGCAGAATGAGCAGTTCTTC. Its translation is CASSLQFGGRQNEQFF.

The rearrangement joins TRBV4-3 to TRBJ2-3; 7 nucleotides match TRBD1. V lost 1 base to trimming and J lost 2 bases; unmatched junction nucleotides: 6. The CDR3 spans 16 residues. Germline loops: CDR1 LGHNA, CDR2 YSLEER. The CDR3 nucleotides read TGCGCCAGCAGCCAAGTACAGGGGCCCCTCACAGATACGCAGTATTTT. Translation gives CASSQVQGPLTDTQYF.

The chain links TRBV10-3 to TRBJ2-7; D is possibly TRBD2 (6 bases). The CDR3 length is 13 residues. Germline V gives CDR1 ENHRY, CDR2 SYGVKD. V dropped 6 bases and J dropped 2 bases, with 11 bases sitting between them. The CDR3 DNA sequence: TGTGCCATCAGCGAGCGGGCCCCCTACGAGCAGTACTTC. Amino acid sequence: CAISERAPYEQYF.

J is TRBJ2-7 and V is TRBV18; TRBD1 matches 9 bases. V shed 6 bases and J 6 bases; nucleotides not matched to a gene: 9. Germline V gives CDR1 KGHSH, CDR2 LQKENI. The CDR3 is made up of 14 amino acids. The CDR3 region has the DNA TGTGCCAGCTCCCCCGACAGGGGGATTGGCGAGCAGTACTTC. This sequence encodes CASSPDRGIGEQYF.

J is TRBJ2-7 and V is TRBV27; D gene uncertain. Germline-derived CDR1 and CDR2 are MNHEY and SMNVEV (reference sequence). CDR3 length equals 13 residues. V was cut by 5 bases and J by 4 bases, with 12 bases left in between. CDR3 nucleotide sequence: TGTGCCAGCAGTACCCCGGCCCTATACGAGCAGTACTTC. Protein: CASSTPALYEQYF.

The chain combines TRBV6-5 with TRBJ2-4, with TRBD1 matching 10 bases. The trim removed 5 bases at V and 6 bases at J, leaving 4 bases unmatched. Germline V gene lookup returns CDR1 MNHEY and CDR2 SVGAGI. The CDR3 loop spans 14 amino acids. Here the CDR3 reads CASSSRDRGNIQYF. For the CDR3, the DNA is TGTGCCAGCAGTAGCCGGGACAGGGGAAACATTCAGTACTTC.

This clone was seen a handful of times. The J gene is TRBJ1-4, the V gene TRBV15; D possibly corresponds to TRBD1 (6 bases). This CDR3 contains 15 residues. Germline lookup yields CDR1 LNHNV and CDR2 YYDKDF (reference sequence). Trimming left V 1 base short and J 7 bases short, with 13 bases between. The CDR3, as DNA: TGTGCCACCAGCAGAGCCGGACAGTTGGGTGAAAAACTGTTTTTT. It codes for CATSRAGQLGEKLFF. Variable domain in full (rest from reference TRBV15 and TRBJ1-4): DAMVIQNPRYQVTQFGKPVTLSCSQTLNHNVMYWYQQKSSQAPKLLFHYYDKDFNNEADTPDNFQSRRPNTSFCFLDIRSPGLGDTAMYLCATSRAGQLGEKLFFGSGTQLSVL.

The V gene is TRBV7-3, the J gene TRBJ2-1, with 11 bases that match TRBD2. V was clipped by 5 bases and J by 5 bases; unmatched bases: 5. Per the germline V gene, CDR1 is SGHTA and CDR2 is FQGTGA. This CDR3 contains 15 residues. The CDR3 coding sequence is TGTGCCAGCAGCGTCAGACTAGCGGGACACAATGAGCAGTTCTTC. This sequence encodes CASSVRLAGHNEQFF.

CDR3 DNA sequence: TGTGCCAGCAGCCAAGAGGGGAGTGAGCAGTTCTTC. Amino acids: CASSQEGSEQFF. The V and J genes are TRBV4-2 and TRBJ2-1; D is possibly TRBD2 (5 bases). Per germline, CDR1 LGHNA and CDR2 YNFKEQ. This CDR3 is 12 amino acids long. Trimming took 0 bases from V and 9 from J, leaving 6 bases between them.